What follows are 18 T cell receptor beta chains derived from one specimen sequenced in a study of T cell clonality in common variable immunodeficiency. Data came from immunoSEQ multiplex PCR; TCRdb stores just in-frame clones and leaves some out. Observed in the sample are more than 30,000 clones, none of them singletons. Sequencing used peripheral blood mononuclear cells. Receptors were obtained from a person aged 18 to 70 in good health.

This clone was recorded many times. The read terminates 3 residues before the CDR3 end, so the remaining end is supplied by the germline J gene. The J gene is TRBJ1-2, the V gene TRBV14, with D possibly being TRBD1 (5 bases). Germline V gene lookup returns CDR1 SGHDN and CDR2 FVKESK. V was clipped by 2 bases and J by 7 bases, with 8 bases between them. This CDR3 contains 12 residues. The DNA read from the CDR3 is TGTGCCAGCAGCCAATCAGGGTTTGGC. It codes for CASSQSGFG. The whole CDR3 is CASSQSGFGYTF.

This clone was counted many times. The read finishes 3 residues shy of the CDR3 end, and the germline J gene is used to complete it. The chain uses TRBV30 and TRBJ2-1; D gene uncertain. Germline CDR1 GTSNPN, CDR2 SVGIG (reference sequence). The V gene lost 4 bases and the J gene lost 3 bases, with 4 bases spanning the gap. The length of the CDR3 is 11 residues. The CDR3 sequence is CAWNSYNEQFF. Incomplete CDR3 DNA: TGTGCCTGGAATAGCTACAATGAG. The variable domain in full, with the rest retrieved from reference TRBV30 and TRBJ2-1, is SQTIHQWPATLVQPVGSPLSLECTVEGTSNPNLYWYRQAAGRGLQLLFYSVGIGQISSEVPQNLSASRPQDRQFILSSKKLLLSDSGFYLCAWNSYNEQFFGPGTRLTVL.

This clone was seen ten or more times. With the read ending 3 residues before the CDR3 end, the germline J gene is used to fill in that end. This chain uses TRBV12-5 with TRBJ2-3, with D perhaps TRBD2 (6 bases). The CDR3 extends over 14 amino acids. Germline loops: CDR1 LGHNT, CDR2 FRNRAP. Trimming removed 6 bases from V and 6 bases from J, with 16 bases in between. CDR3 sequence: CASGVGAGWDTQYF. The sequenced CDR3 bases are TGTGCTAGTGGCGTCGGTGCGGGGTGGGATACG.

This clone was seen ten or more times. The read falls 3 residues short of the CDR3 end, and the missing part is taken from the germline J gene. This chain links TRBV19 with TRBJ1-1; 8 bases are shared with TRBD1. In germline, CDR1 is LNHDA, CDR2 SQIVND (reference sequence). This CDR3 is built from 14 residues. The junction had 6 bases not matched to a gene; V was cut back by 5 bases and J by 4 bases. The CDR3 spells CASSFHRGTTEAFF. The covered CDR3 bases are TGTGCCAGTAGTTTCCACAGGGGGACCACTGAA. Full variable domain (outside the CDR3, taken from reference TRBV19 and TRBJ1-1): DGGITQSPKYLFRKEGQNVTLSCEQNLNHDAMYWYRQDPGQGLRLIYYSQIVNDFQKGDIAEGYSVSREKKESFPLTVTSAQKNPTAFYLCASSFHRGTTEAFFGQGTRLTVV.

This clone was counted many times. The read terminates 3 residues before the CDR3 end, so the remaining end is supplied by the germline J gene. The gene calls are TRBV13 and TRBJ2-2; TRBD1 matches 7 bases. The CDR3 consists of 14 residues. V was clipped by 6 bases and J by 4 bases; unmatched bases: 5. Germline V gives CDR1 PRHDT, CDR2 FYEKMQ (reference sequence). The DNA read from the CDR3 is TGTGCCAGCAGGCCGACAGGGACCACCGGGGAG. Translation: CASRPTGTTGE. The full CDR3 protein is CASRPTGTTGELFF.

This clone was detected ten times or more. One end of the junction varies from germline; a read error may be responsible. The CDR3 sequence: CASSQTGGNRPQHF. The part of the CDR3 DNA that was read is TGTGCCAGCAGCCAGACGGGGGGGAATCGGCCC. The genes are TRBV3-1 (or the pseudogene TRBV3-2) and TRBJ1-5; D might be TRBD1 (5 bases). From the germline J gene comes the end of the CDR3, since the read stops 3 residues before it. Germline V lookup: CDR1 LGHDT, CDR2 YNNKEL (reference sequence). This CDR3 contains 14 residues.

There are many counts of this clone. The CDR3 end lies 3 residues beyond the end of the read and is filled in from the germline J gene. The V and J genes are TRBV19 and TRBJ1-5, with 11 bases identical to TRBD1. Trimming took 4 bases from V and 0 from J; bases not matched to a gene: 14. The length of the CDR3 is 20 residues. The germline V gene encodes CDR1 LNHDA and CDR2 SQIVND (reference sequence). The CDR3 loop reads CASSNLDRGRELYSNQPQHF. The sequenced CDR3 bases are TGTGCCAGTAGTAACCTGGACAGGGGGCGAGAATTGTATAGCAATCAGCCC. The full variable domain, rest sourced from reference TRBV19 and TRBJ1-5, is DGGITQSPKYLFRKEGQNVTLSCEQNLNHDAMYWYRQDPGQGLRLIYYSQIVNDFQKGDIAEGYSVSREKKESFPLTVTSAQKNPTAFYLCASSNLDRGRELYSNQPQHFGDGTRLSIL.

This clone was counted at least ten times. The sequence runs out 3 residues before the end of the CDR3; the remainder is reconstructed from the germline J gene. The chain joins TRBV4-1 to TRBJ1-3, with D maybe TRBD1 (5 bases). Trimming removed 6 bases from V and 3 bases from J, with 21 bases in between. There are 17 residues in the CDR3. CDR1 is MGHRA and CDR2 is YSYEKL in the germline V gene. The sequenced part of the CDR3 DNA is TGCGCCAGCAGGAATCTCGCAAGGGGCCTAGATGGAAACACC. It is translated as CASRNLARGLDGNT. From start to end, the CDR3 is CASRNLARGLDGNTIYF.

This clone was observed many times. CDR3 bases read: TGTGCCAGCAGCTTAGGGGGGAGTACAACAGGGTCC. Translated: CASSLGGSTTGS. The entire CDR3 is CASSLGGSTTGSLHF. The chain employs TRBV7-8 and TRBJ1-6; D may be TRBD1 (6 bases). Read data end 3 residues before the CDR3 end; the end is taken from the germline J gene. Germline V CDR1 and CDR2: SGHVS, FQNEAQ. The CDR3 consists of 15 residues.

This clone has at least ten counts. The CDR3 end is not reached by the read, which stops 3 residues before it; the germline J gene fills it in. The chain is built from TRBV11-2 and TRBJ1-2; TRBD1 might be the D (5 bases). The CDR3 is 14 residues long. The V end was cut by 5 bases, the J end by 6 bases, with 16 bases between. Germline-derived CDR1 and CDR2 are SGHAT and FQNNGV. The covered CDR3 bases are TGTGCCAGCAGCCCCCGGAGGGGCACAGATGGC. It codes for CASSPRRGTDG. The CDR3 as a whole reads CASSPRRGTDGYTF.

This clone showed up many times. Read sequence stops 3 residues before the CDR3 end, and the germline J gene provides the missing end. The gene calls are TRBV30 and TRBJ1-1; no clear D. V lost 1 base and J 0 bases, leaving 12 bases between the germline ends. The V gene's germline CDR1 is GTSNPN and CDR2 SVGIG (reference sequence). This CDR3 has 15 residues. The CDR3 bases that were read are TGTGCCTGGAGTGCCCTTTACAGTTTGAACACTGAA. It translates to CAWSALYSLNTE. From start to end, the CDR3 is CAWSALYSLNTEAFF.

As concerns this clone: The read terminates 3 residues before the CDR3 end, so the remaining end is supplied by the germline J gene. The chain couples TRBV2 to TRBJ2-5; weak D call: TRBD1 (7 bases). The CDR3 covers 14 residues. CDR1 and CDR2 from the germline V gene are SNHLY and FYNNEI. The ends were cut back, 8 bases at V and 2 bases at J, with 15 bases in the middle. The CDR3 bases that were read are TGTGCCAGCTATCTCGCAGGGGGGCAAGAGACC. Protein: CASYLAGGQET. The CDR3 in its entirety is CASYLAGGQETQYF.

This clone has a count of ten or more. The read comes to an end 3 residues before the CDR3 does, leaving the germline J gene to fill in the end. The rearrangement joins TRBV6-2 or TRBV6-3 to TRBJ2-3; 7 bases map to TRBD1. Germline V gene lookup returns CDR1 MNHEY and CDR2 SVGEGT. This CDR3 is built from 13 residues. The CDR3 loop reads CASSYPDRATQYF. Partial CDR3 DNA: TGTGCCAGCAGTTACCCCGACAGGGCCACG.

This clone came up many times. The read terminates 3 residues ahead of where the CDR3 ends, so the germline J gene completes it. The rearrangement uses TRBV6-2 or TRBV6-3 and TRBJ2-7; 7 bases match TRBD1. V shed 1 base and J 2 bases; nucleotides not matched to a gene: 5. Germline V gene data show CDR1 as MNHEY and CDR2 as SVGEGT. The CDR3 loop spans 15 amino acids. The CDR3 protein is CASSYLGDSAYEQYF. The covered CDR3 bases are TGTGCCAGCAGTTACTTAGGGGACAGCGCCTACGAG.

This clone was counted at least ten times. The read finishes 3 residues shy of the CDR3 end, and the germline J gene is used to complete it. The J gene is TRBJ2-7, the V gene TRBV6-2 or TRBV6-3; 8 bases align to TRBD1. The CDR3 contains 15 residues. Germline V lookup: CDR1 MNHEY, CDR2 SVGEGT. J gave up 2 bases and V 5 bases, and 8 bases lay outside the gene matches. This CDR3 reads CASSPGQDSAYEQYF. The sequenced part of the CDR3 DNA is TGTGCCAGCAGTCCGGGACAGGACTCGGCCTACGAG.

This clone was detected many times. The CDR3 extends 3 residues past the end of the read, so its final part is completed from the germline J gene. This chain uses TRBV5-4 with TRBJ1-2, with 7 positions matching TRBD1. The germline gives CDR1 SGHNT, CDR2 YYREEE (reference sequence). V lost 0 bases and J lost 7; bases outside the gene matches: 3. CDR3 size: 13 residues. The CDR3 protein is CASSLDRGGGYTF. The CDR3 bases that were read are TGTGCCAGCAGCTTGGACAGGGGAGGTGGC.

The table lists this clone with many counts. Sequencing ends 3 residues short of the CDR3 end; the germline J gene provides the rest. The chain links TRBV4-2 to TRBJ1-4; 11 bases map to TRBD1. V dropped 4 bases and J dropped 3; count of bases not matched to a gene: 7. The CDR3 runs 17 residues. Germline CDR1 reads LGHNA; CDR2 reads YNFKEQ. CDR3 DNA (partial): TGTGCCAGCAGCCGGACAGGGGGCCCGACAGCTAATGAAAAA. Its protein product is CASSRTGGPTANEK. The whole CDR3 reads CASSRTGGPTANEKLFF.

The table lists this clone with many counts. Coverage ceases 3 residues before the CDR3 finishes, and the germline J gene fills in the end. The rearrangement links TRBV7-2 to TRBJ1-6; a weak D match, TRBD1 (6 bases). CDR3 length: 13 residues. V was cut by 7 bases and J by 6 bases, with 10 bases left in between. Germline V gene sequence: CDR1 SGHTA, CDR2 FQGNSA. CDR3 DNA (partial): TGTGCCAGCACCCAACAGGGTAATTCACCC. Amino acids: CASTQQGNSP. The CDR3 reads in full as CASTQQGNSPLHF.